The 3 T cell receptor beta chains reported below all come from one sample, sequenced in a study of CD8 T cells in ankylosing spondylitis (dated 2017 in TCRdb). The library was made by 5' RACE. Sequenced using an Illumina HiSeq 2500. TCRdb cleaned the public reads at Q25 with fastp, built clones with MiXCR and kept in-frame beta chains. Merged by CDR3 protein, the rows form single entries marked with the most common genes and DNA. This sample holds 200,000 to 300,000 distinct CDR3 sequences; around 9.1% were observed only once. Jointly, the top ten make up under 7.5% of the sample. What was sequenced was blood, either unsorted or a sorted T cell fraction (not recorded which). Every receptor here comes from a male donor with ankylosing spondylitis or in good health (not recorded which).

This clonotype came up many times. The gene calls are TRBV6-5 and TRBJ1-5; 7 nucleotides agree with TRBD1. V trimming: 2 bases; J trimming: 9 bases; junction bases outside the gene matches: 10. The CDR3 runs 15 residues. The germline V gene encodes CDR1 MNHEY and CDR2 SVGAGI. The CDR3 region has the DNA TGTGCCAGCAGTTACCCCGACAGGGCTCAAGCGCCCCAGCATTTT. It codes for CASSYPDRAQAPQHF.

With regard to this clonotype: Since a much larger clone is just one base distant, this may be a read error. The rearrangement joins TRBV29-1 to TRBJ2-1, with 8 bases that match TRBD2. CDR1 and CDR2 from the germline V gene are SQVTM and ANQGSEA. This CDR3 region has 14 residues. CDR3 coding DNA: TGCAGCGTTGAATTTCGGACTAGCAACAATGTGCAGTTCTTC. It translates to CSVEFRTSNNVQFF.

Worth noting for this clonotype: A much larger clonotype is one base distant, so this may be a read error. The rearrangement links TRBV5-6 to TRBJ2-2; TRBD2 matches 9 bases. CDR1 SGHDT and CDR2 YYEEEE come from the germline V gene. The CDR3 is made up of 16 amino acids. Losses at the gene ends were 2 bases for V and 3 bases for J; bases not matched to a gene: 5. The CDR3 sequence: CASSFWTSVYTGELFF. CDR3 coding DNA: TGTGCCAGCAGCTTTTGGACTAGCGTATACACCGGGGAGCTGTTTTTT. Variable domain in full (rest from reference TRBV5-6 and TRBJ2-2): DAGVTQSPTHLIKTRGQQVTLRCSPKSGHDTVSWYQQALGQGPQFIFQYYEEEERQRGNFPDRFSGHQFPNYSSELNVNALLLGDSALYLCASSFWTSVYTGELFFGEGSRLTVL.